These 28 T cell receptor beta chains came from one sample sequenced in a study of blood T cell repertoires in COVID-19. TCRdb's copy holds only in-frame clones and misses some; the assay was immunoSEQ multiplex PCR. This sample yields fewer than 250,000 clones, of which 86% are seen a single time; about 6% belongs to the top ten. Input material: peripheral blood. These receptors were collected from a woman of 80 years or more with COVID-19, enrolled during active disease.

The chain employs TRBV27 and TRBJ1-5, with TRBD1 matching over 9 bases. Germline V gene sequence: CDR1 MNHEY, CDR2 SMNVEV (reference sequence). This CDR3 is built from 14 residues. V gave up 4 bases and J gave up 7 bases; unmatched junction bases: 5. CDR3 protein: CASSWGQGGQPQHF. CDR3 DNA: TGTGCCAGCAGTTGGGGACAGGGTGGCCAGCCCCAGCATTTT.

The chain couples TRBV2 to TRBJ2-4; tentative D call: TRBD1 (8 bases). CDR1 is SNHLY and CDR2 is FYNNEI in the germline V gene. This CDR3 is built from 15 residues. V was pared by 4 bases and J by 8 bases, with 18 bases between. The chain's CDR3 is CASSADTGGRDIQYF. DNA of the CDR3: TGTGCCAGCAGTGCTGATACAGGGGGGAGGGACATTCAGTACTTC.

The rearrangement uses TRBV6-1 and TRBJ1-1; D is possibly TRBD1 (6 bases). CDR1 and CDR2 from the germline V gene are MNHNS and SASEGT. The CDR3 is made up of 16 amino acids. The V end was cut by 4 bases, the J end by 5 bases, with 20 bases between. This CDR3 reads CASSGIQGWGGTEAFF. CDR3 bases: TGTGCCAGCAGTGGTATACAGGGATGGGGTGGGACTGAAGCTTTCTTT.

This clone appeared a single time. The CDR3 here is CASSSPGTVSPEQYF. The CDR3 coding sequence is TGTGCCAGCAGCTCTCCCGGGACAGTTTCCCCCGAGCAGTACTTC. This chain connects TRBV5-4 to TRBJ2-7, with 7 bases matching TRBD1. Per germline, CDR1 SGHNT and CDR2 YYREEE (reference sequence). With 3 bases clipped from V and 6 bases from J, the junction kept 12 bases outside the gene matches. The CDR3 contains 15 residues.

This clone came up once. This chain's CDR3 is CASSPEQGSGSPLHF. In nucleotides, the CDR3 is TGTGCCAGCTCACCGGAACAGGGGAGCGGTTCACCCCTCCACTTT. V usage is TRBV18 and J usage is TRBJ1-6; 7 positions agree with TRBD1. The ends lost 3 bases at V and 9 bases at J; junction bases unmatched: 8. The CDR3 totals 15 residues. CDR1 KGHSH and CDR2 LQKENI come from the germline V gene.

V gene TRBV24-1 combines with J gene TRBJ2-3; no firm D call. CDR1 is KGHDR and CDR2 is SFDVKD in the germline V gene. CDR3 length: 15 residues. The germline V and J ends were trimmed by 6 bases and 0 bases, with 12 bases remaining between them. The CDR3 spells CATSSLGSSTDTQYF. The CDR3 DNA is TGTGCCACCAGTTCCCTCGGGTCTAGCACAGATACGCAGTATTTT.

CDR3 bases: TGTGCCAGCAGCTTCTCCGGACTAGCAGCAGATACGCAGTATTTT. Protein: CASSFSGLAADTQYF. This rearrangement joins TRBV7-2 to TRBJ2-3, with 8 positions matching TRBD2. Germline CDR1 is SGHTA and CDR2 is FQGNSA. The CDR3 is 15 residues long. V trimming: 3 bases; J trimming: 4 bases; junction bases outside the gene matches: 6.

The rearrangement uses TRBV5-4 and TRBJ2-6; 11 bases are shared with TRBD1. Germline values: CDR1 SGHNT, CDR2 YYREEE (reference sequence). The CDR3 loop spans 17 amino acids. Trimming cost V 4 bases and J 0 bases; bases outside gene matches: 3. The CDR3 spells CASSNGQGASGANVLTF. As DNA, the CDR3 is TGTGCCAGCAGCAACGGACAGGGGGCCTCTGGGGCCAACGTCCTGACTTTC.

CDR3 protein: CASSPQQGQNIQYF. As DNA, the CDR3 is TGTGCCAGCTCACCACAACAGGGCCAAAACATTCAGTACTTC. The chain links TRBV18 to TRBJ2-4; a possible D gene is TRBD1 (6 bases). The V end was cut by 1 base, the J end by 5 bases, with 9 bases between. Germline values: CDR1 KGHSH, CDR2 LQKENI. This CDR3 region has 14 residues.

This sequence joins TRBV18 and TRBJ2-7; the D gene is possibly TRBD1 (5 bases). V was clipped by 3 bases and J by 3 bases, with 12 bases between them. CDR1 is KGHSH and CDR2 is LQKENI in the germline V gene. The CDR3 is 14 residues long. CDR3 region: CASSPTRDSYEQYF. The CDR3 bases are TGTGCCAGCTCACCCACAAGAGACAGCTACGAGCAGTACTTC.

In DNA, the CDR3 is TGTGCCAGCAGCCCTGACAGGAATAATTCACCCCTCCACTTT. Protein product: CASSPDRNNSPLHF. This chain connects TRBV7-8 to TRBJ1-6; D is perhaps TRBD1 (6 bases). The CDR3 has 14 amino acids. V was pared by 5 bases and J by 5 bases, with 10 bases between. Germline V gene data show CDR1 as SGHVS and CDR2 as FQNEAQ.

The CDR3 here is CASSPSTPAYNEQFF. DNA for the CDR3: TGTGCCAGCAGCCCTTCCACTCCGGCCTACAATGAGCAGTTCTTC. The rearrangement links TRBV7-3 to TRBJ2-1, with D hard to call. The ends were cut back, 5 bases at V and 2 bases at J, with 13 bases in the middle. Per germline, CDR1 SGHTA and CDR2 FQGTGA. The CDR3 has 15 amino acids.

This chain links TRBV7-9 with TRBJ2-1; maybe TRBD2 (7 bases). V was shortened by 0 bases and J by 4 bases, with 22 bases between the two germline ends. From germline, CDR1 is SEHNR and CDR2 FQNEAQ (reference sequence). The CDR3 runs 19 residues. CDR3 sequence (DNA): TGTGCCAGCAGCTTAGCTGGGGGGGCACGGAGATTCAAGTACAATGAGCAGTTCTTC. Its protein is CASSLAGGARRFKYNEQFF.

The chain carries TRBV19 and TRBJ1-6; 10 nucleotides match TRBD1. The CDR3 spans 15 residues. V dropped 7 bases and J dropped 9; count of bases not matched to a gene: 9. Germline V CDR1 and CDR2: LNHDA, SQIVND (reference sequence). The CDR3 protein is CASIEAGTGVSPLHF. Written as DNA, the CDR3 is TGTGCCAGTATAGAAGCGGGGACAGGGGTTTCACCCCTCCACTTT.

V and J are TRBV5-4 and TRBJ1-4; no definite D call. CDR3 length equals 15 residues. V was cut by 4 bases and J by 4 bases, with 14 bases left in between. Germline V CDR1 and CDR2: SGHNT, YYREEE (reference sequence). The CDR3 coding sequence is TGTGCCAGCAGCAACCAACAAAGTTATAATGAAAAACTGTTTTTT. Translated, it gives CASSNQQSYNEKLFF. Complete variable domain (other parts from reference TRBV5-4 and TRBJ1-4): ETGVTQSPTHLIKTRGQQVTLRCSSQSGHNTVSWYQQALGQGPQFIFQYYREEENGRGNFPPRFSGLQFPNYSSELNVNALELDDSALYLCASSNQQSYNEKLFFGSGTQLSVL.

J is TRBJ1-2 and V is TRBV28, with D tentatively TRBD1 (5 bases). V was pared by 5 bases and J by 1 base, with 14 bases between. CDR3 length equals 15 residues. Germline assignment: CDR1 MDHEN and CDR2 SYDVKM. CDR3 loop: CASSADRRVNYGYTF. The CDR3 DNA is TGTGCCAGCAGTGCAGACAGAAGAGTTAACTATGGCTACACCTTC.

The gene calls are TRBV7-3 and TRBJ1-2, with a possible D match to TRBD1 (6 bases). The CDR3 is 16 amino acids. V was clipped by 5 bases and J by 0 bases, with 16 bases between them. CDR1 is SGHTA, CDR2 FQGTGA, per germline. In nucleotides, the CDR3 is TGTGCCAGCAGCGCCGGTACAGGGCTCGCTAACTATGGCTACACCTTC. This sequence encodes CASSAGTGLANYGYTF.

This chain connects TRBV5-1 to TRBJ1-1; D possibly corresponds to TRBD1 (5 bases). This CDR3 contains 13 residues. With 6 bases removed from V and 4 bases from J, the gap between germline ends came to 13 bases. The V gene's germline CDR1 is SGHRS and CDR2 YFSETQ. This chain's CDR3 is CASKYQGGTEAFF. In DNA, the CDR3 is TGCGCCAGCAAGTATCAGGGAGGCACTGAAGCTTTCTTT.

A few counts support this clone. V and J are TRBV30 and TRBJ2-5; D not resolved. Looked up from germline, CDR1 is GTSNPN and CDR2 is SVGIG (reference sequence). This CDR3 has 11 residues. V was trimmed by 4 bases and J by 3 bases, leaving 6 bases between them. DNA for the CDR3: TGTGCCTGGACTCACAAAGAGACCCAGTACTTC. As protein: CAWTHKETQYF.

The chain links TRBV28 to TRBJ1-1; D gene unclear. CDR1 is MDHEN and CDR2 is SYDVKM in the germline V gene. V lost 8 bases and J lost 4, with 17 bases in between. CDR3 length: 14 amino acids. CDR3 DNA: TGTGCCAGCCAGAATAGCGGTCCCGCCACTGAAGCTTTCTTT. Its translation: CASQNSGPATEAFF.

Only one count was recorded for this clone. The J gene is TRBJ1-2, the V gene TRBV7-8, with 10 bases aligning to TRBD1. The CDR3 covers 14 residues. V dropped 5 bases and J dropped 10; count of bases not matched to a gene: 10. Germline V lookup: CDR1 SGHVS, CDR2 FQNEAQ. CDR3 loop: CASSVLTGGGLYTF. The DNA for the CDR3 is TGTGCCAGCAGCGTACTGACAGGGGGCGGCCTCTACACCTTC.

The chain carries TRBV5-4 and TRBJ2-1; possible D gene TRBD1, 5 bases. CDR1 SGHNT and CDR2 YYREEE come from the germline V gene (reference sequence). V dropped 4 bases and J dropped 10 bases, with 12 bases sitting between them. This CDR3 is built from 12 residues. CDR3 sequence reads: CASSPSQGEQFF. As DNA, the CDR3 is TGTGCCAGCAGCCCCTCTCAGGGAGAGCAGTTCTTC.

This chain uses TRBV24-1 with TRBJ2-2, with 9 positions matching TRBD2. V lost 4 bases to trimming and J lost 3 bases; unmatched junction nucleotides: 8. Germline V gives CDR1 KGHDR, CDR2 SFDVKD. The CDR3 length is 17 residues. DNA of the CDR3: TGTGCCACCAGTGACCTTGTAATAGCGGGAGACACCGGGGAGCTGTTTTTT. Amino acid sequence: CATSDLVIAGDTGELFF.

This chain's CDR3 is CASSEGTRGQETQYF. The CDR3 DNA follows: TGTGCCAGCAGTGAAGGGACCCGGGGCCAAGAGACCCAGTACTTC. V gene TRBV2 combines with J gene TRBJ2-5, with D tentatively TRBD2 (5 bases). The CDR3 is made up of 15 amino acids. Per germline, CDR1 SNHLY and CDR2 FYNNEI. V was trimmed by 1 base and J by 1 base, leaving 10 bases between them.

The CDR3 reads CATSGRKTSTDTQYF. The CDR3 DNA sequence: TGTGCCACCAGTGGGAGGAAAACTAGCACAGATACGCAGTATTTT. The chain recombines TRBV24-1 with TRBJ2-3, with D maybe TRBD2 (5 bases). The CDR3 has 15 residues. The germline CDR1 and CDR2 sequences are KGHDR and SFDVKD. V was clipped by 5 bases and J by 0 bases, with 11 bases between them.

CDR3 sequence: CASSYKGRGYGYTF. The DNA for the CDR3 is TGTGCCAGCAGTTACAAGGGCAGGGGGTATGGCTACACCTTC. V usage is TRBV6-5 and J usage is TRBJ1-2; 7 nucleotides align to TRBD1. The CDR3 runs to 14 residues. After removal of 2 bases from V and 5 bases from J, the junction contained 5 bases not matched to a gene. CDR1 MNHEY and CDR2 SVGAGI come from the germline V gene.

The V gene is TRBV15, the J gene TRBJ1-1, with TRBD1 as a possible D gene (5 bases). The germline CDR1 and CDR2 sequences are LNHNV and YYDKDF (reference sequence). The length of the CDR3 is 15 residues. Trimming left V 0 bases short and J 8 bases short, with 16 bases between. This chain's CDR3 is CATSRDSGRGREAFF. The DNA of the CDR3 is TGTGCCACCAGCAGAGATTCGGGGCGGGGACGGGAAGCTTTCTTT.

V and J are TRBV7-9 and TRBJ2-7; TRBD1 agrees at 7 bases. Germline V gene lookup returns CDR1 SEHNR and CDR2 FQNEAQ (reference sequence). This CDR3 spans 14 amino acids. V trimming: 3 bases; J trimming: 3 bases; junction bases outside the gene matches: 5. CDR3 sequence reads: CASSFGQAGYEQYF. DNA for the CDR3: TGTGCCAGCAGCTTTGGACAGGCCGGCTACGAGCAGTACTTC.